These T cell receptor beta chains were read from a single sample in a study of T cells in Graves' hyperthyroidism and ophthalmopathy. TCRdb itself ran the multiplex PCR reads through MiXCR, one entry per CDR3 protein. The table has 640,000 or so distinct CDR3 sequences, roughly 14% seen once. Specimen: blood. The origin of the receptors is a middle-aged woman with Graves' ophthalmopathy. Both conserved end residues are part of each CDR3. The D gene is left open where the match is weak. Where a row states a size, it is once, few, many or the class of an expanded clone; other rows omit it.

V	J	size	D	CDR3	DNA
TRBV27	TRBJ1-5	many	NA	CASSLVAGGNQPQHF	TGTGCCAGCAGTTTAGTAGCGGGGGGCAATCAGCCCCAGCATTTT
TRBV7-2	TRBJ1-1	many	TRBD1	CASRSGTVNTEAFF	TGTGCCAGCAGATCCGGGACAGTGAACACTGAAGCTTTCTTT
TRBV10-3	TRBJ1-1	many	TRBD1	CATDTGTGGAQTEAFF	TGTGCCACCGATACCGGGACAGGGGGCGCGCAAACTGAAGCTTTCTTT
TRBV11-2	TRBJ2-7	NA	TRBD2	CASSPLPGLAGEGSYEQYF	TGTGCCAGCAGCCCATTACCGGGACTAGCGGGAGAAGGGTCCTACGAGCAGTACTTC
TRBV7-3	TRBJ2-2	few	NA	CASSPGGAVANTGELFF	TGTGCCAGCAGCCCTGGGGGTGCGGTCGCGAACACCGGGGAGCTGTTTTTT
TRBV7-8	TRBJ2-7	many	TRBD1	CASSSTDGTGFYEQYF	TGTGCCAGCAGCTCTACCGACGGGACAGGTTTTTACGAGCAGTACTTC
TRBV20-1	TRBJ2-5	NA	TRBD2	CSARDSASGRAPQYF	TGCAGTGCTAGAGATAGTGCTAGCGGGAGGGCCCCCCAGTACTTC
TRBV27	TRBJ2-7	NA	NA	CASSLSTGLAYEQYF	TGTGCCAGCAGTTTATCCACAGGTCTCGCCTACGAGCAGTACTTC
TRBV29-1	TRBJ1-1	many	NA	CSVVRMNTEAFF	TGCAGCGTTGTCCGGATGAACACTGAAGCTTTCTTT
TRBV15	TRBJ2-5	few	TRBD1	CAASRVPQGAGETQYF	TGTGCCGCCAGCAGAGTTCCTCAGGGGGCCGGGGAGACCCAGTACTTC
TRBV28	TRBJ2-5	NA	TRBD1	CASSPPPGQGYQETQYF	TGTGCCAGCAGTCCCCCTCCGGGACAGGGGTACCAAGAGACCCAGTACTTC
TRBV29-1	TRBJ2-7	many	NA	CSVEDAGPNYEQYF	TGCAGCGTTGAAGACGCCGGACCCAATTACGAGCAGTACTTC
TRBV28	TRBJ1-1	NA	TRBD1	CANSLWDSRAEAFF	TGTGCCAACAGTTTGTGGGACAGTCGGGCCGAAGCTTTCTTT
TRBV12-3/TRBV12-4	TRBJ1-5	once	NA	CASSPQGGLSNQPQHF	TGTGCCAGCTCACCGCAGGGAGGTTTGAGCAATCAGCCCCAGCATTTT
TRBV2	TRBJ1-6	NA	TRBD1	CASSIQGAVANSPLHF	TGTGCCAGCAGTATCCAGGGGGCGGTTGCGAATTCACCCCTCCACTTT
TRBV9	TRBJ2-2	few	NA	CASSARTNGDTGELFF	TGTGCCAGCAGCGCTAGGACTAACGGTGACACCGGGGAGCTGTTTTTT
TRBV29-1	TRBJ2-6	NA	TRBD1	CSVEIQGAAGANVLTF	TGCAGCGTTGAGATCCAGGGGGCGGCTGGGGCCAACGTCCTGACTTTC
TRBV7-2	TRBJ1-1	many	NA	CASSLAGADTEAFF	TGTGCCAGCAGCTTAGCGGGGGCCGACACTGAAGCTTTCTTT
TRBV30	TRBJ2-5	NA	NA	CARGQGVGETQYF	TGTGCTCGGGGGCAGGGGGTTGGCGAGACCCAGTACTTC
TRBV28	TRBJ2-5	many	NA	CASSNSGGSGALGETQYF	TGTGCCAGCAGTAATTCGGGGGGCTCAGGGGCCCTGGGAGAGACCCAGTACTTC
TRBV5-6	TRBJ2-7	many	NA	CASSLTPLHYEQHF	TGTGCCAGCAGCTTAACCCCACTACACTACGAGCAGCACTTC
TRBV12-3/TRBV12-4	TRBJ2-7	many	TRBD2	CASSGGTSGRGHEQYF	TGTGCCAGCAGTGGCGGGACTAGCGGGAGGGGGCACGAGCAGTACTTC
TRBV10-3	TRBJ2-7	many	NA	CAISESKGDANSYEQYF	TGTGCCATCAGTGAGTCGAAAGGGGACGCGAACTCCTACGAGCAGTACTTC
TRBV7-9	TRBJ2-5	many	NA	CASSSTHRGETQYF	TGTGCCAGCAGCTCCACCCATAGGGGAGAGACCCAGTACTTC
TRBV10-2	TRBJ2-2	few	NA	CASSESVVTGELFF	TGCGCCAGCAGTGAGTCGGTGGTCACCGGGGAGCTGTTTTTT
TRBV12-3/TRBV12-4	TRBJ1-1	many	NA	CASSYASNTEAFF	TGTGCCAGCAGTTATGCTTCGAACACTGAAGCTTTCTTT
TRBV24-1	TRBJ2-2	NA	NA	CATSDSGPWDTGELFF	TGTGCCACCAGTGATTCCGGACCGTGGGACACCGGGGAGCTGTTTTTT
TRBV7-2	TRBJ1-2	many	NA	CASSSRRQEHYGYTF	TGTGCCAGCAGCTCCCGACGCCAGGAACACTATGGCTACACCTTC
TRBV14	TRBJ2-7	NA	NA	CVSSQQGYEQYF	TGTGTCAGCAGCCAGCAAGGCTACGAGCAGTACTTC
TRBV12-3/TRBV12-4	TRBJ2-7	many	TRBD2	CASSPRPAGVGEQYF	TGTGCCAGCAGTCCCCGGCCAGCGGGAGTGGGCGAGCAGTACTTC
TRBV6-1	TRBJ1-1	NA	NA	CASSVPKDTEAFF	TGTGCCAGCAGCGTCCCCAAGGACACTGAAGCTTTCTTT
TRBV7-2	TRBJ1-1	many	NA	CASIPTRQNTEAFF	TGTGCCAGCATCCCCACTAGGCAGAACACTGAAGCTTTCTTT
TRBV5-1	TRBJ2-7	NA	TRBD2	CASSFGTSGLYEQYF	TGCGCCAGCAGCTTCGGGACTAGCGGGTTATACGAGCAGTACTTC
TRBV28	TRBJ2-7	many	TRBD1	CASTHGVVGQGAREQYF	TGTGCCAGCACCCACGGGGTGGTCGGACAGGGGGCGCGTGAGCAGTACTTC
TRBV12-3/TRBV12-4	TRBJ1-5	many	TRBD1	CASSGTGGEPQHF	TGTGCCAGCAGTGGGACAGGGGGCGAGCCCCAGCATTTT
TRBV6-2/TRBV6-3	TRBJ2-5	NA	TRBD1	CASSSSGTGGYETQYF	TGTGCCAGCAGTTCCTCCGGGACAGGGGGCTATGAGACCCAGTACTTC
TRBV6-5	TRBJ2-5	few	NA	CASSSPVDQETQYF	TGTGCCAGCAGTTCCCCTGTAGACCAAGAGACCCAGTACTTC